The text below deals with one TCR beta chain. The data derive from a study of T cells expressing NK-cell markers. TCRdb re-called the 5' RACE reads; one entry per CDR3 protein, DNA not given. The sample table sets out approximately 110,000 distinct CDR3 sequences. Looked up from germline, CDR1 is SGHRS and CDR2 is YFSETQ. The CDR3 covers 14 residues. Sequenced material: blood T cells: a sorted CD56 or NKG2C T cell subset, CD4+ or CD8+ T cells, or bulk PBMC T cells (not recorded which). The chain carries TRBV5-1 and TRBJ1-1; the D call from TCRdb, TRBD1, cannot be confirmed without DNA. The receptor comes from a woman aged 18 to 75 in good health. CDR3 sequence: CASSSGGAATEAFF.